The 28 T cell receptor beta chains below all came from one sample that was sequenced in a study of OX40 agonist ivuxolimab in advanced cancers. Sequencing was performed with immunoSEQ multiplex PCR; in TCRdb, only in-frame clones are kept and a portion is missing. The sample comprises roughly 23,000 clones, roughly three quarters of which are singletons, and approximately 2% rests with the top ten. The specimen comprised CD4+ or CD8+ T cells sorted from blood, sampled in a trial of the OX40 agonist ivuxolimab. Receptors were obtained from an adult with an advanced solid tumor such as melanoma, head and neck, liver or kidney cancer.

This sequence joins TRBV5-6 and TRBJ2-3; D unresolved. The CDR3 runs 13 residues. V was shortened by 4 bases and J by 3 bases, with 9 bases between the two germline ends. CDR1 and CDR2 (germline): SGHDT, YYEEEE. The CDR3: CASSAMGTDTQYF. The CDR3 DNA reads TGTGCCAGCAGCGCTATGGGGACAGATACGCAGTATTTT.

The CDR3 nucleotides read TGTGCCAGCAGCTTAGATAGGGAGGCGACTGAAGCTTTCTTT. It encodes CASSLDREATEAFF. The chain couples TRBV7-2 to TRBJ1-1; no reliable D call. The CDR3 is 14 amino acids. The germline gives CDR1 SGHTA, CDR2 FQGNSA. Trimming removed 1 base at V and 5 bases at J, with 11 bases between.

This clone was seen a few times. The chain employs TRBV4-3 and TRBJ2-4; 8 positions match TRBD1. This CDR3 spans 15 amino acids. The germline gives CDR1 LGHNA, CDR2 YSLEER. V shed 2 bases and J 6 bases; nucleotides not matched to a gene: 6. The CDR3 loop is CASSQQGAQGNIQYF. In DNA form, the CDR3 reads TGCGCCAGCAGCCAACAGGGGGCGCAGGGAAACATTCAGTACTTC.

The chain uses TRBV18 and TRBJ1-2, with TRBD1 as a possible D gene (5 bases). This CDR3 has 18 amino acids. Trimming removed 4 bases from V and 2 bases from J, with 23 bases in between. Germline-derived CDR1 and CDR2 are KGHSH and LQKENI. Written as DNA, the CDR3 is TGTGCCAGCTCACGGGGCCCATCGGATAGGGACGGGAACTATGGCTACACCTTC. It translates to CASSRGPSDRDGNYGYTF.

J is TRBJ1-5 and V is TRBV6-1, with 9 bases fitting TRBD1. CDR1 MNHNS and CDR2 SASEGT come from the germline V gene. With 6 bases clipped from V and 1 base from J, the junction kept 4 bases outside the gene matches. The CDR3 has 15 amino acids. This chain's CDR3 is CASSGGTGSNQPQHF. The CDR3 DNA follows: TGTGCCAGCAGCGGTGGGACAGGGAGCAATCAGCCCCAGCATTTT.

This chain joins TRBV7-3 and TRBJ1-2, with a weak D call TRBD1 (5 bases). V was clipped by 5 bases and J by 4 bases, with 14 bases between them. Germline CDR1 and CDR2: SGHTA and FQGTGA. This CDR3 contains 14 residues. CDR3 nucleotide sequence: TGTGCCAGCAGCCCAGGGCAGGGCCCCTATGGCTACACCTTC. Translating it yields CASSPGQGPYGYTF.

This chain connects TRBV7-9 to TRBJ2-1; D remains unclear. Germline V gene sequence: CDR1 SEHNR, CDR2 FQNEAQ (reference sequence). This CDR3 has 16 residues. V was pared by 5 bases and J by 0 bases, with 14 bases between. The DNA of the CDR3 is TGTGCCAGCAGCCAATTAGCTGAGAGCTCCTACAATGAGCAGTTCTTC. This codes for CASSQLAESSYNEQFF.

V gene TRBV6-1 combines with J gene TRBJ1-1; 8 nucleotides agree with TRBD1. J gave up 2 bases and V 6 bases, and 5 bases lay outside the gene matches. CDR1 and CDR2 (germline): MNHNS, SASEGT. The CDR3 is made up of 14 amino acids. The CDR3 reads CASRMGQENTEAFF. The CDR3 DNA sequence: TGTGCCAGCAGAATGGGACAGGAAAACACTGAAGCTTTCTTT.

The chain joins TRBV5-8 to TRBJ2-7; maybe TRBD1 (5 bases). The CDR3 is made up of 12 amino acids. V lost 4 bases to trimming and J lost 8 bases, with 13 bases between them. Germline assignment: CDR1 SGHTS and CDR2 YDEGEE. CDR3 residues: CASSLDSGQQYF. The CDR3 DNA reads as TGTGCCAGCAGCCTTGACAGTGGGCAGCAGTACTTC.

J is TRBJ2-6 and V is TRBV7-2; D may correspond to TRBD1 or TRBD2 (5 bases each). Trimming shortened V by 8 bases and J by 0 bases, and 23 bases separated the two germline ends. The germline CDR1 and CDR2 sequences are SGHTA and FQGNSA. The CDR3 has 19 amino acids. CDR3 amino acids: CASHPLLGDGFSGANVLTF. The CDR3 DNA follows: TGTGCCAGCCATCCCCTTCTGGGGGACGGCTTCTCTGGGGCCAACGTCCTGACTTTC.

This clone showed up just a few times. This rearrangement joins TRBV28 to TRBJ2-7; D ambiguous. There are 11 residues in the CDR3. Trimming stripped 6 bases from V and 1 base from J, with 4 bases between. Germline V gene data show CDR1 as MDHEN and CDR2 as SYDVKM. The CDR3 bases are TGTGCCAGCAGGGAGTCCTACGAGCAGTACTTC. Translation gives CASRESYEQYF.

This clone came up a few times. The chain links TRBV2 to TRBJ1-1; 7 bases map to TRBD1. The CDR3 runs 14 residues. In germline, CDR1 is SNHLY, CDR2 FYNNEI. V was clipped by 7 bases and J by 1 base; unmatched bases: 6. CDR3 coding DNA: TGTGCCAGCAATTACAGGGGCGGGAACACTGAAGCTTTCTTT. This codes for CASNYRGGNTEAFF.

This chain links TRBV5-5 with TRBJ2-7; D is unclear. Per germline, CDR1 SGHKS and CDR2 YYEKEE (reference sequence). The CDR3 sequence is 12 residues long. Trimming left V 4 bases short and J 0 bases short, with 5 bases between. CDR3 region: CASSASSYEQYF. CDR3 sequence (DNA): TGTGCCAGCAGCGCGAGCTCCTACGAGCAGTACTTC.

This chain joins TRBV29-1 and TRBJ2-1; a weak D match, TRBD1 (5 bases). Trimming took 5 bases from V and 3 from J, leaving 11 bases between them. Germline V CDR1 and CDR2: SQVTM, ANQGSEA. This CDR3 has 13 amino acids. CDR3 protein: CSVFWTRYNEQFF. The CDR3 nucleotides are TGCAGCGTTTTTTGGACACGCTACAATGAGCAGTTCTTC.

This clone appeared a few times. The chain is built from TRBV20-1 and TRBJ1-1, with D uncertain. The CDR3 sequence is 11 residues long. The V end lost 7 bases, the J end lost 1 base, and 7 bases lay between the germline ends. CDR1 and CDR2 from the germline V gene are DFQATT and SNEGSKA (reference sequence). CDR3 sequence reads: CSGVRNTEAFF. DNA of the CDR3: TGCAGTGGGGTCCGGAACACTGAAGCTTTCTTT.

This clone has more than one count but fewer than ten. The chain uses TRBV7-9 and TRBJ1-3; the D gene is possibly TRBD1 (6 bases). The CDR3 has 15 amino acids. CDR1 is SEHNR, CDR2 FQNEAQ, per germline (reference sequence). The V end was cut by 5 bases, the J end by 1 base, with 12 bases between. CDR3 sequence: CASSPGQPSGNTIYF. Written as DNA, the CDR3 is TGTGCCAGCAGCCCCGGACAGCCATCTGGAAACACCATATATTTT. Supplemented by reference TRBV7-9 and TRBJ1-3, the full variable domain reads DTGVSQNPRHKITKRGQNVTFRCDPISEHNRLYWYRQTLGQGPEFLTYFQNEAQLEKSRLLSDRFSAERPKGSFSTLEIQRTEQGDSAMYLCASSPGQPSGNTIYFGEGSWLTVV.

The chain uses TRBV6-5 and TRBJ2-1, with 7 bases aligning to TRBD2. V lost 5 bases to trimming and J lost 2 bases; unmatched junction nucleotides: 3. The CDR3 has 14 amino acids. Germline CDR1 MNHEY, CDR2 SVGAGI. CDR3 sequence (DNA): TGTGCCAGCAGTAGCCTAGCGGCCTACAATGAGCAGTTCTTC. This translates into CASSSLAAYNEQFF.

This chain links TRBV6-1 with TRBJ1-5; D not resolved. The CDR3 loop spans 12 amino acids. Germline CDR1 and CDR2: MNHNS and SASEGT. Deletions cut 5 bases from V and 7 bases from J, with 9 bases between. The chain's CDR3 is CASSPPGQPQHF. The CDR3 DNA sequence: TGTGCCAGCAGTCCGCCGGGCCAGCCCCAGCATTTT.

The chain couples TRBV5-6 to TRBJ1-5; D is undetermined. This CDR3 is 13 amino acids long. Trimming removed 2 bases from V and 1 base from J, with 4 bases in between. The V gene's germline CDR1 is SGHDT and CDR2 YYEEEE. CDR3 DNA: TGTGCCAGCAGCTTAGGCAGCAATCAGCCCCAGCATTTT. This codes for CASSLGSNQPQHF.

This rearrangement joins TRBV4-1 to TRBJ2-3; 16 bases fit TRBD2. This CDR3 is 20 amino acids long. J was trimmed by 11 bases and V by 0 bases; bases with no gene match: 17. CDR1 is MGHRA, CDR2 YSYEKL, per germline. CDR3 region: CASSQDQAGGLAGGPLGQYF. CDR3 bases: TGCGCCAGCAGCCAAGATCAGGCGGGGGGACTAGCGGGAGGGCCCCTCGGGCAGTATTTT.

The chain recombines TRBV5-1 with TRBJ2-3; 7 nucleotides match TRBD1. The length of the CDR3 is 15 residues. The germline V gene has CDR1 SGHRS and CDR2 YFSETQ. J gave up 1 base and V 1 base, and 3 bases lay outside the gene matches. The CDR3 reads CASSLNRGGTDTQYF. As DNA, the CDR3 is TGCGCCAGCAGCTTGAACAGGGGTGGCACAGATACGCAGTATTTT.

This clone was counted between two and nine times. The chain carries TRBV19 and TRBJ1-2; no definite D call. Trimming removed 9 bases from V and 2 bases from J, with 4 bases in between. The CDR3 runs 10 residues. CDR1 and CDR2 from the germline V gene are LNHDA and SQIVND (reference sequence). CDR3 bases: TGTGCCAGGACAAACTATGGCTACACCTTC. Translation: CARTNYGYTF.

The rearrangement links TRBV7-2 to TRBJ1-5; no reliable D call. Germline CDR1 and CDR2: SGHTA and FQGNSA. V was cut by 5 bases and J by 2 bases, with 16 bases left in between. The CDR3 has 16 amino acids. Written as DNA, the CDR3 is TGTGCCAGCAGCCCCGTGGGGATCCTAGGCAATCAGCCCCAGCATTTT. Encoded protein: CASSPVGILGNQPQHF.

The table lists this clone with a few counts. The chain is built from TRBV6-5 and TRBJ1-1; TRBD1 matches 7 bases. The V gene end was trimmed by 6 bases and the J gene end by 0 bases; junction bases not matched to a gene: 7. Germline values: CDR1 MNHEY, CDR2 SVGAGI. This CDR3 is 15 amino acids long. The CDR3 DNA follows: TGTGCCAGCAGCCTGGGACAGTTTATGAACACTGAAGCTTTCTTT. Translating gives CASSLGQFMNTEAFF.

The chain combines TRBV28 with TRBJ2-7; D perhaps matches TRBD2 (6 bases). In germline, CDR1 is MDHEN, CDR2 SYDVKM. Trimming took 3 bases from V and 0 from J, leaving 9 bases between them. This CDR3 is 14 amino acids long. DNA for the CDR3: TGTGCCAGCAGTTTGGGACTTAGCTCCTACGAGCAGTACTTC. This sequence encodes CASSLGLSSYEQYF.

This clone was recorded only once. The chain joins TRBV9 to TRBJ1-1; D uncertain. V was trimmed by 0 bases and J by 5 bases, leaving 8 bases between them. CDR3 length: 13 residues. Germline V gives CDR1 SGDLS, CDR2 YYNGEE. Here the CDR3 reads CASSVELETEAFF. CDR3 coding DNA: TGTGCCAGCAGCGTAGAACTGGAGACTGAAGCTTTCTTT.

V usage is TRBV30 and J usage is TRBJ2-2; unclear D gene. Germline CDR1 and CDR2: GTSNPN and SVGIG (reference sequence). The CDR3 contains 14 residues. Trimming pared 2 bases from V and 1 base from J, leaving 8 bases between. CDR3 sequence reads: CAWSPSRNTGELFF. In nucleotides, the CDR3 is TGTGCCTGGAGTCCCTCTCGGAACACCGGGGAGCTGTTTTTT.

The J gene is TRBJ2-7, the V gene TRBV27, with 10 positions matching TRBD1. Germline CDR1 reads MNHEY; CDR2 reads SMNVEV (reference sequence). Unmatched junction bases numbered 1, after V lost 5 bases and J lost 0 bases. The CDR3 has 14 residues. CDR3 residues: CASSRTGGSYEQYF. The CDR3 nucleotides are TGTGCCAGCAGTCGGACAGGGGGCTCCTACGAGCAGTACTTC.